A selection of T cell receptor beta chains follows, all from one sample in a study of identical twins. TCRdb used MiXCR to reprocess the 5' RACE reads, holding one entry per CDR3 protein. Here the sample spans about 520,000 distinct CDR3 sequences, roughly a fifth being singletons. The sample also formed part of further work on T cells expressing NK-cell markers.

The sequencing input was CD4+ T cells sorted from blood. All receptors derive from a young woman in good health. Both conserved end residues are part of each CDR3. A D gene is named only where the DNA matches it firmly. Clone sizes are given selectively: once, few, many, or a class where the clone is expanded.

TRBJ2-7	TRBV6-2/TRBV6-3	once	14	NA	TGTGCCAGCAGGAGGGATAGCAGACCCTACGAGCAGTACTTC	CASRRDSRPYEQYF
TRBJ2-7	TRBV4-3	few	17	NA	TGCGCCAGCAGCCAGACCGTCCCCCCCGACATAACCTACGAGCAGTACTTC	CASSQTVPPDITYEQYF
TRBJ2-5	TRBV7-9	NA	16	NA	TGTGCCAGCAGCTTAGAGTTGGCGACAACGAAAGAGACCCAGTACTTC	CASSLELATTKETQYF
TRBJ1-4	TRBV12-3/TRBV12-4	NA	13	NA	TGTGCCACCATGTGGGGGGGCGATGAAAAACTGTTTTTT	CATMWGGDEKLFF
TRBJ2-5	TRBV10-3	NA	13	NA	TGTGCCATCAGCACAGGGATTCGAGAGACCCAGTACTTC	CAISTGIRETQYF
TRBJ2-1	TRBV27	few	15	NA	TGTGCCAGCAGGCTACGCTCTGTGTACTACAATGAGCAGTTCTTC	CASRLRSVYYNEQFF
TRBJ2-7	TRBV5-1	few	16	NA	TGCGCCAGCAGCTTGGGATCCGGGACGGCGGGGCACGAGCAGTACTTC	CASSLGSGTAGHEQYF
TRBJ2-5	TRBV9	many	14	NA	TGTGCCAGCAGCCCCCCGGGACATCGGGAGACCCAGTACTTC	CASSPPGHRETQYF
TRBJ2-2	TRBV20-1	NA	15	TRBD2	TGCTGTGCTAGAGCACTAGCGGGAATCACCGGGGAGCTGTTTTTT	CCARALAGITGELFF
TRBJ2-1	TRBV6-2/TRBV6-3	NA	15	TRBD2	TGTGCCAGCCGTCGTGGGGCTAGCGGAGTCAATGAGCAGTTCTTC	CASRRGASGVNEQFF
TRBJ2-7	TRBV6-2/TRBV6-3	few	18	NA	TGTGCCAGCAGTCCCATCGTTTTGGGGACTTCCTACTCCTACGAGCAGTACTTC	CASSPIVLGTSYSYEQYF
TRBJ2-3	TRBV7-9	few	14	NA	TGTGCCAGCAGTCATAGCGGTTCCACAGATACGCAGTATTTT	CASSHSGSTDTQYF
TRBJ1-2	TRBV6-6	NA	11	NA	TGTGCCAGCAGTAGGGTGGGGGGCTACACCTTC	CASSRVGGYTF
TRBJ1-5	TRBV12-3/TRBV12-4	few	15	TRBD1	TGTGCCAGCAGCCCCTACAGGGGAAGCAATCAGCCCCAGCATTTT	CASSPYRGSNQPQHF
TRBJ1-5	TRBV6-5	few	16	NA	TGTGCCAGCAGTTCTTCCCCCCAGGGAGGTAGTCAGCCCCAGCATTTT	CASSSSPQGGSQPQHF
TRBJ1-5	TRBV6-1	NA	15	NA	TGTGCCAGCAAACCCTGGGCGGGTAGCAATCAGCCCCAGCATTTT	CASKPWAGSNQPQHF
TRBJ1-3	TRBV20-1	few	11	NA	TGCAGTGCTAGAGCTAGGGAGGCCATATATTTT	CSARAREAIYF
TRBJ1-5	TRBV12-3/TRBV12-4	many	13	NA	TGTGCCAGCAGTTTAAGGGAAAATCAGCCCCAGCATTTT	CASSLRENQPQHF
TRBJ1-1	TRBV29-1	few	12	NA	TGCAGCGTTAGCTTCAGGGACACTGAAGCTTTCTTT	CSVSFRDTEAFF
TRBJ2-3	TRBV20-1	few	12	NA	TGCAGCCCAAAGAAGGGAGGAGATACGCAGTATTTT	CSPKKGGDTQYF
TRBJ2-2	TRBV12-3/TRBV12-4	many	13	NA	TGTGCCAGCAGTTTTGGGAGAGACGGGGAGCTGTTTTTT	CASSFGRDGELFF
TRBJ2-3	TRBV5-6	NA	14	NA	TGTGCCAGCAGCTCCCCACTAGGGGGAGATACGCAGTATTTT	CASSSPLGGDTQYF
TRBJ2-1	TRBV15	NA	16	TRBD1	TGTGCCACCAGCAGAGATAGGGGACAGGGGACTAATGAGCAGTTCTTC	CATSRDRGQGTNEQFF
TRBJ2-3	TRBV12-3/TRBV12-4	many	15	NA	TGTGCCAGCAGACCGGACAGTCCGGGCACAGATACGCAGTATTTT	CASRPDSPGTDTQYF
TRBJ2-7	TRBV7-8	NA	15	NA	TGTGCCAGCAGCTTAGAACAGTATTACTCCTACGAGCAGTACTTC	CASSLEQYYSYEQYF
TRBJ2-3	TRBV20-1	NA	15	NA	TGCAGTGCGAGCCACTTCCGGGACGGCACAGATACGCAGTATTTT	CSASHFRDGTDTQYF
TRBJ2-4	TRBV7-2	many	15	NA	TGTGCCAGCAGCTTAGACGTGGGCCAGGGAGGCATTCAGTACTTC	CASSLDVGQGGIQYF
TRBJ1-1	TRBV7-2	few	13	NA	TGTGCCAGACGACGCCAAGTTAACACTGAAGCTTTCTTT	CARRRQVNTEAFF